The entry below describes one TCR beta chain. The CDR3 runs 16 residues. V shed 3 bases and J 1 base; nucleotides not matched to a gene: 5. Per the germline V gene, CDR1 is SGHRS and CDR2 is YFSETQ. Here immunoSEQ multiplex PCR was the method, and the copy in TCRdb shows in-frame clones only, minus some. This table holds 40,000 to 50,000 clones, about nine tenths found once. This sample was taken from a study of T cell changes during pregnancy in multiple sclerosis. This TCR was sampled from a female donor with multiple sclerosis, enrolled in a pregnancy study. The sequencing here drew on CD8+ T cells from peripheral blood mononuclear cells, taken after pregnancy. The chain carries TRBV5-1 and TRBJ2-3, with 10 bases matching TRBD2. CDR3 DNA: TGCGCCAGCAGCTCGGACGGGACTAGCGGCACAGATACGCAGTATTTT. Residues: CASSSDGTSGTDTQYF.